The present TCR beta chain was sequenced within a study of blood T cell repertoires in COVID-19 (dated by TCRdb to 2019 to 2021). About the investigation overall: The collaborator samples originated in the United States, Italy and Spain and spanned the acute and convalescent phases of COVID-19. The material from the prospective study consisted of cDNA or gDNA derived from T cells, B-cell-depleted T cells, or PBMCs. Nearly every sample came with metadata listing a de-identified subject ID, COVID-19 status, age in years and sex. The repertoires were released in a freely available public database intended as a resource for research on the immune response to SARS-CoV-2. Subjects who had been exposed to COVID-19, were actively infected with it, or had recovered from it provided the deeply sampled blood TCRbeta repertoires that made up the dataset. The samples were drawn from the first 160 participants of the ongoing ImmuneRACE study and from 1,254 subjects provided by 6 global collaborators. Where HLA class I and class II types were available, the types were taken from metadata supplied by the sample provider, not from assay-based typing.

V lost 5 bases and J lost 6 bases; the stretch between them is 11 bases long. Counted from cysteine to phenylalanine, this CDR3 has 12 amino acids. CDR3 DNA is the only sequence kept; it has 36 bases, read in frame from the first base. According to the germline V gene, CDR1 reads MNHEY and CDR2 reads SVGEGT. For this clone: Its antigen is not yet known. No much larger clone is present one base from it, and per-base qualities are unavailable.

The immunoSEQ Assay, a bias-controlled multiplex PCR, was used to amplify TCRbeta CDR3 regions from genomic DNA. As for the original processing: The number of nucleated cells in each sample was estimated from the amplification of reference gene primers within the assay. To quantify the absolute abundance of each unique TCRbeta CDR3 rearrangement, sequence reads were collapsed and filtered. Productive Simpson clonality was computed per sample as the square root of Simpson's diversity index over productive rearrangements. TCRdb stores this immuneACCESS table with in-frame sequences only. Part of the clones is absent; in the studies checked, under half of the shortfall reflects unresolved V genes, and no reason is known for the rest. That table is the source of V, J and clone size, and D and trimming were worked out from the DNA. This sample is represented by about 360,000 clones; 86% of them were singletons. The ten most abundant clones make up around 7.5% of the sample.

One collaborating source in Seattle enrolled patients during active infection and followed them longitudinally through the course of disease. The collaborating institutions used their own protocols to collect whole blood in K2EDTA tubes. Collaborator samples were shipped for TCRbeta analysis as frozen whole blood, isolated PBMCs, or DNA extracted from either sample type. The research as a whole found: The amount of clinical and demographic metadata varied by source and participant and was provided uncurated.

The sample consisted of peripheral blood. The receptor was isolated from a woman aged 55-69 years with COVID-19, enrolled during active disease. The chain links TRBV6-2 or TRBV6-3 with TRBJ2-7; the D gene is perhaps TRBD1, from 6 matching bases. The CDR3 region: CASSNRVSEQYF. The nucleotide sequence is given as TGTGCCAGCAGTAACAGGGTAAGCGAGCAGTACTTC.